This is a list of T cell receptor beta chains from one sample in a study of OX40 agonist ivuxolimab in advanced cancers. Repertoires were generated with immunoSEQ multiplex PCR, while TCRdb's copy carries only in-frame clones and drops some. The sample carries 55,000 to 75,000 clones, about 85% recorded once. This sample comprised CD4+ or CD8+ T cells sorted from blood, obtained in a trial of the OX40 agonist ivuxolimab. These receptors all stem from an adult with an advanced solid tumor such as melanoma, head and neck, liver or kidney cancer. Both conserved end residues are part of each CDR3. D genes are given only for firm matches. Rows may omit the clone size; those that give it use once, few, many or a size class.

TRBD1	TRBV7-2	TRBJ1-2	-	CATSLGQGLGYTF	TGTGCCACCTCACTTGGACAGGGGTTGGGCTACACCTTC
TRBD1	TRBV28	TRBJ2-7	-	CASSSPGTGSPYEQYF	TGTGCCAGCAGCAGTCCCGGGACAGGGTCCCCCTACGAGCAGTACTTC
-	TRBV19	TRBJ2-1	-	CASSIGVSLSPFF	TGTGCCAGTAGTATAGGGGTGAGTTTAAGTCCGTTCTTC
-	TRBV5-8	TRBJ1-2	once	CASSLGGAGDRYGYTF	TGTGCCAGCAGCTTGGGTGGGGCAGGAGATCGCTATGGCTACACCTTC
-	TRBV19	TRBJ2-4	-	CASSIGSTRSKNIQYF	TGTGCCAGTAGTATAGGAAGTACACGTTCGAAAAACATTCAGTACTTC
-	TRBV6-5	TRBJ2-4	-	CASSYSSGLAKNIQYF	TGTGCCAGCAGTTACTCGAGCGGGTTAGCCAAAAACATTCAGTACTTC
-	TRBV10-3	TRBJ1-3	-	CASQDSRSGNTIYF	TGTGCCAGCCAAGACAGTCGCTCTGGAAACACCATATATTTT
TRBD2	TRBV11-1	TRBJ2-7	few	CASSWTSGFYEQYF	TGTGCCAGCAGCTGGACTAGCGGGTTCTACGAGCAGTACTTC
-	TRBV7-3	TRBJ1-1	-	CASSPRPGRFEAFF	TGTGCCAGCAGCCCCCGGCCAGGACGGTTTGAAGCTTTCTTT
-	TRBV18	TRBJ1-5	-	CASSDSYYNQPQHF	TGTGCCAGCTCGGACTCCTATTACAATCAGCCCCAGCATTTT
-	TRBV1	TRBJ2-3	-	CTSSREMLAGGPGTQYF	TGCACCAGCAGCCGAGAAATGTTAGCGGGAGGGCCTGGTACGCAGTATTTT
TRBD2	TRBV7-2	TRBJ2-1	-	CASSLTLAGGPGEQFF	TGTGCCAGCAGCTTAACACTAGCGGGGGGCCCGGGTGAGCAGTTCTTC
-	TRBV7-8	TRBJ2-6	-	CASTIGNLGRGANVLTF	TGTGCCAGCACCATAGGGAACCTTGGTCGGGGGGCCAACGTCCTGACTTTC
-	TRBV2	TRBJ2-7	-	CASGIYEQYF	TGTGCCAGCGGAATCTACGAGCAGTACTTC
-	TRBV6-1	TRBJ2-2	-	CAGGRPDTGELFF	TGTGCCGGAGGTCGGCCGGACACCGGGGAGCTGTTTTTT
TRBD2	TRBV2	TRBJ2-7	-	CASIKSPGEGFHEQYF	TGTGCCAGCATCAAATCCCCCGGGGAGGGGTTCCACGAGCAGTACTTC
-	TRBV29-1	TRBJ2-3	-	CSVEAGADTQYF	TGCAGCGTTGAAGCAGGCGCAGATACGCAGTATTTT
-	TRBV15	TRBJ2-5	few	CATSRDSVGGAGETQYF	TGTGCCACCAGCAGAGATTCAGTAGGGGGGGCAGGAGAGACCCAGTACTTC
-	TRBV30	TRBJ1-1	-	CAWSVTANTEAFF	TGTGCCTGGAGTGTCACAGCGAACACTGAAGCTTTCTTT
-	TRBV5-1	TRBJ2-3	-	CASSRYTGYTQYF	TGCGCCAGCAGCCGGTACACAGGGTATACGCAGTATTTT
TRBD2	TRBV5-6	TRBJ2-7	-	CASSPLAGGPYEQYF	TGTGCCAGCAGCCCACTAGCGGGAGGCCCCTACGAGCAGTACTTC
-	TRBV7-3	TRBJ1-5	-	CASSLGRNQPQHF	TGTGCCAGCAGCTTAGGACGGAATCAGCCCCAGCATTTT
TRBD1	TRBV5-1	TRBJ2-1	-	CASSLDGQGYNEQFF	TGCGCCAGCAGCTTGGATGGACAGGGATACAATGAGCAGTTCTTC
-	TRBV18	TRBJ2-5	-	CASSPPSGAWETQYF	TGTGCCAGCTCACCACCTTCAGGGGCTTGGGAGACCCAGTACTTC
-	TRBV15	TRBJ2-1	-	CATSRDLDGGHNEQFF	TGTGCCACCAGCAGAGATCTAGACGGGGGCCACAATGAGCAGTTCTTC
-	TRBV6-1	TRBJ2-2	-	CASSERTQGRGELFF	TGTGCCAGCAGTGAAAGGACCCAGGGTCGGGGGGAGCTGTTTTTT
TRBD2	TRBV9	TRBJ2-7	-	CASSFDPGLAGTEQYF	TGTGCCAGCAGTTTCGACCCGGGACTAGCGGGTACCGAGCAGTACTTC
-	TRBV30	TRBJ1-6	-	CAWSPARGDSPLHF	TGTGCCTGGAGCCCAGCCCGGGGGGATTCACCCCTCCACTTT
-	TRBV30	TRBJ1-4	-	CAWGPEHEKLFF	TGTGCCTGGGGCCCAGAGCATGAAAAACTGTTTTTT
-	TRBV5-4	TRBJ2-2	-	CALHGRGTGELFF	TGTGCCCTTCACGGCAGGGGCACCGGGGAGCTGTTTTTT
TRBD1	TRBV5-1	TRBJ2-7	-	CASSPDRAREQYF	TGCGCCAGCAGCCCCGACAGGGCTCGGGAGCAGTACTTC
-	TRBV2	TRBJ1-6	-	CASSESRASPLHF	TGTGCCAGCAGTGAATCCAGGGCTTCACCCCTCCACTTT
-	TRBV2	TRBJ2-5	-	CASSEALRSQETQYF	TGTGCCAGCAGTGAAGCGCTTCGAAGTCAAGAGACCCAGTACTTC
-	TRBV5-4	TRBJ2-5	-	CASSVTPTGTETQYF	TGTGCCAGCAGCGTAACTCCTACAGGGACCGAGACCCAGTACTTC
TRBD1	TRBV5-1	TRBJ2-1	-	CASSPAIGQGNYNEQFF	TGCGCCAGCAGCCCAGCAATCGGACAGGGGAACTACAATGAGCAGTTCTTC
-	TRBV6-5	TRBJ2-1	-	CASSPTSSSYNEQFF	TGTGCCAGCAGTCCGACATCGAGCTCCTACAATGAGCAGTTCTTC
TRBD2	TRBV5-1	TRBJ2-7	-	CASSLGAGVSYEQYF	TGCGCCAGCAGCTTGGGAGCGGGGGTTAGTTACGAGCAGTACTTC
-	TRBV27	TRBJ2-5	-	CASSLNQGKETQYF	TGTGCCAGCAGTTTAAACCAGGGGAAAGAGACCCAGTACTTC
-	TRBV29-1	TRBJ2-1	-	CSGDNSYNEQFF	TGCAGCGGGGACAACTCCTACAATGAGCAGTTCTTC
-	TRBV19	TRBJ1-2	once	CASSSPGHSNYGYTF	TGTGCCAGCAGTTCACCGGGACACTCCAACTATGGCTACACCTTC
TRBD1	TRBV15	TRBJ2-2	-	CATYDLQGARTGELFF	TGTGCCACTTATGACTTACAGGGGGCTCGCACCGGGGAGCTGTTTTTT
-	TRBV7-9	TRBJ2-1	-	CASTPRDEQFF	TGTGCCAGCACCCCCCGGGATGAGCAGTTCTTC
TRBD2	TRBV10-3	TRBJ2-1	once	CAISESETSLMGPYNEQFF	TGTGCCATCAGTGAGTCGGAGACTAGCCTCATGGGACCCTACAATGAGCAGTTCTTC
-	TRBV9	TRBJ1-4	-	CASTLIEPTNEKLFF	TGTGCCAGCACTTTAATTGAGCCAACTAATGAAAAACTGTTTTTT
-	TRBV5-6	TRBJ2-3	-	CASSLAPGRGLDTQYF	TGTGCCAGCAGCTTGGCCCCGGGGCGAGGCTTAGATACGCAGTATTTT
TRBD1	TRBV5-1	TRBJ2-5	-	CASSLGPGGRQETQYF	TGCGCCAGCAGCTTGGGCCCAGGGGGTCGCCAAGAGACCCAGTACTTC
-	TRBV2	TRBJ2-1	-	CASGPFSGTYNEQFF	TGTGCCAGTGGCCCATTTAGCGGTACCTACAATGAGCAGTTCTTC
-	TRBV29-1	TRBJ2-3	-	CSVGGPRNTQYF	TGCAGCGTTGGGGGTCCTCGAAATACGCAGTATTTT
-	TRBV29-1	TRBJ2-5	-	CSVEDNESGGDQYF	TGCAGCGTTGAAGATAATGAGTCGGGCGGGGACCAGTACTTC
TRBD2	TRBV11-3	TRBJ2-3	-	CASSNRGSGGGDTQYF	TGTGCCAGCAGCAACCGAGGTAGCGGGGGAGGGGATACGCAGTATTTT
TRBD1	TRBV2	TRBJ1-5	-	CASRAQGVEQPQHF	TGTGCCAGCAGAGCACAGGGGGTGGAGCAGCCCCAGCATTTT
-	TRBV30	TRBJ1-1	-	CAWSVFGADSEAFF	TGTGCCTGGAGTGTGTTCGGGGCGGATTCTGAAGCTTTCTTT
-	TRBV27	TRBJ1-1	medium-sized	CASMSQPNTEAFF	TGTGCCAGCATGTCTCAGCCGAACACTGAAGCTTTCTTT